This TCR beta chain originates from a study of blood T cells in healthy people across ages. The study's findings and limits: Both naive CD4+ cell counts and diversity were greater in long-lived donors than in aged donors. A roughly linear fall in TCR beta diversity per million T cells was seen with increasing age. One million T cells yielded diversity estimates that were considered underestimates.

Per sample, a minimum of 6.5 million PBMCs were isolated. The use of a sample-barcoded 5' primer and a J-beta primer mix characterized a second PCR of roughly 6 to 11 cycles. TCRdb passed the 5' RACE reads through MiXCR, listing each CDR3 protein once. The sample contains about 2 million distinct CDR3 sequences, around 48% of which appear only once. CDR1 and CDR2 from the germline V gene are SGHAT and FQNNGV. The CDR3 totals 16 residues. V lost 3 bases, J lost 2 bases, and 9 bases stayed unmatched. In the case of this clonotype: Its target is not known.

Source material: blood. The chain recombines TRBV11-2 with TRBJ2-5, with 7 bases identical to TRBD2. The source of this sequence is a woman aged 40 to 49 in good health. CDR3: CASSFVGAGRQETQYF. CDR3 nucleotides: TGTGCCAGCAGCTTCGTCGGAGCGGGGCGACAAGAGACCCAGTACTTC.